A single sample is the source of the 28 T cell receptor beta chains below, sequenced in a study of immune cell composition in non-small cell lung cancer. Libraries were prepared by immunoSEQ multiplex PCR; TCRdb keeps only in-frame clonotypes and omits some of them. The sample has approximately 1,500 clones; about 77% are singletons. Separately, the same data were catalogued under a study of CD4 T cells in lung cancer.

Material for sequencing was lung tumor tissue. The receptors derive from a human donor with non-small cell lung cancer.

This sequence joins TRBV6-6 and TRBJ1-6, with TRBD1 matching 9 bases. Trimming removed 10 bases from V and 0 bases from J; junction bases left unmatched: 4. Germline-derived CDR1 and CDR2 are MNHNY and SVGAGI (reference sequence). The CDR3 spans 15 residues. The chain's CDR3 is CATGTGSSYNSPLHF. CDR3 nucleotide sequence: TGTGCCACCGGGACAGGGAGCTCCTATAATTCACCCCTCCACTTT.

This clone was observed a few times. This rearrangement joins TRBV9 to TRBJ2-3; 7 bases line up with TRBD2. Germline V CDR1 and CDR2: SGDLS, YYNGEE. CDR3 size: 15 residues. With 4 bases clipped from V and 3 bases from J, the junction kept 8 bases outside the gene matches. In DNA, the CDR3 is TGTGCCAGCAGCCTCGGGGGGAATCCTACAGATACGCAGTATTTT. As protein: CASSLGGNPTDTQYF.

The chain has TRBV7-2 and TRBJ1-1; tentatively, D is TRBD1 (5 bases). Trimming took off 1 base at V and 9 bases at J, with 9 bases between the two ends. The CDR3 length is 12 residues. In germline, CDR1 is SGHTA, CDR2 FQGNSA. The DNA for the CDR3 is TGTGCCAGCAGCTTAGAAGACAGAAAAGCTTTCTTT. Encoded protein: CASSLEDRKAFF. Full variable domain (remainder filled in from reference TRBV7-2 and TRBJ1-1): GAGVSQSPSNKVTEKGKDVELRCDPISGHTALYWYRQSLGQGLEFLIYFQGNSAPDKSGLPSDRFSAERTGGSVSTLTIQRTQQEDSAVYLCASSLEDRKAFFGQGTRLTVV.

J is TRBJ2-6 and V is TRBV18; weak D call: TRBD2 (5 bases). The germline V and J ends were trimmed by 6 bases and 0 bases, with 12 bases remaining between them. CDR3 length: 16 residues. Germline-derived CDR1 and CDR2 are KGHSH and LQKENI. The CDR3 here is CASSPSGFSGANVLTF. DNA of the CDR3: TGTGCCAGCTCTCCCTCGGGGTTCTCTGGGGCCAACGTCCTGACTTTC.

CDR3 in amino acids: CASSVALSSYEQYF. The CDR3 region has the DNA TGTGCCAGCAGCGTAGCCTTGAGCTCCTACGAGCAGTACTTC. The chain couples TRBV9 to TRBJ2-7; D unresolved. Germline CDR1 and CDR2: SGDLS and YYNGEE. The germline V and J ends were trimmed by 0 bases and 0 bases, with 7 bases remaining between them. The CDR3 is made up of 14 amino acids.

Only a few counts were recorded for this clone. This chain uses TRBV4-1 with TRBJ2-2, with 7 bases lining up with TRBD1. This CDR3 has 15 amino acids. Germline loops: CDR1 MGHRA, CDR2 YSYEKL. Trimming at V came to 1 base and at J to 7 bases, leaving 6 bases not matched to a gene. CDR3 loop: CASSQVTGQHGELFF. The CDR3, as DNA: TGCGCCAGCAGCCAAGTGACAGGGCAGCACGGGGAGCTGTTTTTT.

CDR3: CAWSRGTGKGNTIYF. DNA for the CDR3: TGTGCCTGGAGTAGGGGGACAGGGAAGGGAAACACCATATATTTT. The chain recombines TRBV30 with TRBJ1-3; 9 bases are shared with TRBD1. Looked up from germline, CDR1 is GTSNPN and CDR2 is SVGIG (reference sequence). The CDR3 has 15 amino acids. V was pared by 2 bases and J by 4 bases, with 6 bases of the junction left unmatched.

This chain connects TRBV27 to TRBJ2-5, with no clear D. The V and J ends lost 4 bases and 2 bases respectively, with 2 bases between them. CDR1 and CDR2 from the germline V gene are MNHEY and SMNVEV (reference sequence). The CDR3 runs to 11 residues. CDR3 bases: TGTGCCAGCAGTTCGCAAGAGACCCAGTACTTC. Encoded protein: CASSSQETQYF.

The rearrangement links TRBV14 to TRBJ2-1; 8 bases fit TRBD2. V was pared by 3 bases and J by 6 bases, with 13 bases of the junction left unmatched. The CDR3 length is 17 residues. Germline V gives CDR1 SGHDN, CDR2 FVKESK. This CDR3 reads CASSQEGPGLGFNEQFF. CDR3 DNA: TGTGCCAGCAGCCAGGAGGGTCCGGGACTAGGGTTCAATGAGCAGTTCTTC. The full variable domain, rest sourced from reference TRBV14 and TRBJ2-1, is EAGVTQFPSHSVIEKGQTVTLRCDPISGHDNLYWYRRVMGKEIKFLLHFVKESKQDESGMPNNRFLAERTGGTYSTLKVQPAELEDSGVYFCASSQEGPGLGFNEQFFGPGTRLTVL.

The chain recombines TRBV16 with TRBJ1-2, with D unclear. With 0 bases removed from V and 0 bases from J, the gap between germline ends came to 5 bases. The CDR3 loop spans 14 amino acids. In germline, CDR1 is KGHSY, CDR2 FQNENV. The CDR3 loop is CASSQSGSNYGYTF. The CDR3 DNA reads TGTGCCAGCAGCCAATCCGGGTCTAACTATGGCTACACCTTC.

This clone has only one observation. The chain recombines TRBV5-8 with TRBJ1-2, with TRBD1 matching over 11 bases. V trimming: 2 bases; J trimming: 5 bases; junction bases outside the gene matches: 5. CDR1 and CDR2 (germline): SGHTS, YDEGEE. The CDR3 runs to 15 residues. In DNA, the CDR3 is TGTGCCAGCAGCTTCGGACAGGGGGCCTATTATGGCTACACCTTC. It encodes CASSFGQGAYYGYTF.

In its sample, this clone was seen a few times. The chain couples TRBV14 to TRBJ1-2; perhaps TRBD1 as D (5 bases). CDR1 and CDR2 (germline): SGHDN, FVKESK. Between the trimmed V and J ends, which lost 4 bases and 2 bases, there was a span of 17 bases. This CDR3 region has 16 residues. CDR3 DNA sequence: TGTGCCAGCAGCCCCCTAACGGCAGGGAGGAACTATGGCTACACCTTC. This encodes CASSPLTAGRNYGYTF.

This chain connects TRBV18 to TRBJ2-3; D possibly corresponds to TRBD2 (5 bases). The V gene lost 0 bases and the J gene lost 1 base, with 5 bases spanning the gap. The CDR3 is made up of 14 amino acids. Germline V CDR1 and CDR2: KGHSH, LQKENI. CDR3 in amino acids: CASSPPSGTDTQYF. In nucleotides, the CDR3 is TGTGCCAGCTCACCACCTAGCGGCACAGATACGCAGTATTTT.

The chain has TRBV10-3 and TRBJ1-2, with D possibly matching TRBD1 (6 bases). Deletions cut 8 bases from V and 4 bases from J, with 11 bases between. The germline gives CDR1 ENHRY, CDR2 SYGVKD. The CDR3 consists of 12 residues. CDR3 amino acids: CAIPDRIYGYTF. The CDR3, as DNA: TGTGCCATCCCCGACAGGATCTATGGCTACACCTTC.

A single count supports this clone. CDR3 DNA: TGTGCCAGCAGCCAAGTAACTAAGGCGGGGGTAGATACGCAGTATTTT. This gives the protein CASSQVTKAGVDTQYF. J is TRBJ2-3 and V is TRBV4-2; 7 positions agree with TRBD2. The V and J ends lost 1 base and 5 bases, in that order; junction bases with no gene match: 9. The germline CDR1 and CDR2 sequences are LGHNA and YNFKEQ. The CDR3 is made up of 16 amino acids.

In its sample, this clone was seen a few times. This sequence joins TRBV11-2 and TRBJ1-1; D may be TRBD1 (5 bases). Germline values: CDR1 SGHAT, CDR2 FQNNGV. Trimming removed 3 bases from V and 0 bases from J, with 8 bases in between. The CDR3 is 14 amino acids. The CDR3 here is CASSFGQLNTEAFF. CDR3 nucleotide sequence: TGTGCCAGCAGCTTCGGACAACTGAACACTGAAGCTTTCTTT.

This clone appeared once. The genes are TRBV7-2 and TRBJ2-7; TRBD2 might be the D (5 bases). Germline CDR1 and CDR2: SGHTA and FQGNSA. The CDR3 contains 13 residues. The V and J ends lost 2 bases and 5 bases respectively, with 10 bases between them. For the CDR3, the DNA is TGTGCCAGCAGCTTATTCGACGGGGACGAGCAGTACTTC. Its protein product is CASSLFDGDEQYF.

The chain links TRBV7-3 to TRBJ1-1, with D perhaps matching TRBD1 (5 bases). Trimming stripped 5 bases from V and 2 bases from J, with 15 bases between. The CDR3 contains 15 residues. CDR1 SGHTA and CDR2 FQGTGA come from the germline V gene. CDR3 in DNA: TGTGCCAGCAGCCCCCAAGGGGCGGTAAACACTGAAGCTTTCTTT. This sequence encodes CASSPQGAVNTEAFF.

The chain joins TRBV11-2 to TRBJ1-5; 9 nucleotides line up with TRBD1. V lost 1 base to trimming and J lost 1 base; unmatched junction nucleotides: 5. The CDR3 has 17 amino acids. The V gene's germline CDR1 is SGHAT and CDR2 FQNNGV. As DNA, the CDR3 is TGTGCCAGCAGCTTAGTCGGGACAGGGAGGAGCAATCAGCCCCAGCATTTT. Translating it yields CASSLVGTGRSNQPQHF.

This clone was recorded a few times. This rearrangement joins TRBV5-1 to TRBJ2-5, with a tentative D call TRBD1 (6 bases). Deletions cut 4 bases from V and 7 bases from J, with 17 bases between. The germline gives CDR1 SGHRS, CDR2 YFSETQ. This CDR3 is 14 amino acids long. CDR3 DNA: TGCGCCAGCAGCCGGGACATACCCCCAGGGACCCAGTACTTC. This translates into CASSRDIPPGTQYF.

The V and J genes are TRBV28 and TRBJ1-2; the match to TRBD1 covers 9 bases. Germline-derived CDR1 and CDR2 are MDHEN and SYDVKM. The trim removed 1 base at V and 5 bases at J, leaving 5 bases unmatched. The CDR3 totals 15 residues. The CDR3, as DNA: TGTGCCAGCAGTTTATTGACAGGGGGGGGGTATGGCTACACCTTC. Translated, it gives CASSLLTGGGYGYTF.

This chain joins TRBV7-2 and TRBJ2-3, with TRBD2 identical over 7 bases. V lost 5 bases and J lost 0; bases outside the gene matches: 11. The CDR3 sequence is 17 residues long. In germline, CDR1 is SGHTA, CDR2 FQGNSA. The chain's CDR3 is CASSLRLAQTSTDTQYF. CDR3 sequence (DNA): TGTGCCAGCAGCCTTCGACTAGCCCAGACTAGCACAGATACGCAGTATTTT.

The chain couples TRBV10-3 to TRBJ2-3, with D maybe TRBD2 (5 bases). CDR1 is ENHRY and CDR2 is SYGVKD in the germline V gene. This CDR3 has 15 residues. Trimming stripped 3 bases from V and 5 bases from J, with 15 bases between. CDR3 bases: TGTGCCATCAGTGACTCGTCCGGGAACAAAGATACGCAGTATTTT. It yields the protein CAISDSSGNKDTQYF.

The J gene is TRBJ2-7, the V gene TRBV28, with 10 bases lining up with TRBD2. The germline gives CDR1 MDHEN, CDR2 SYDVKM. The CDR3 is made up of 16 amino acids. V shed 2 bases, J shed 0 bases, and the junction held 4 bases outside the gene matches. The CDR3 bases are TGTGCCAGCAGTTTACCTAGCGGGGGACTCTCCTACGAGCAGTACTTC. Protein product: CASSLPSGGLSYEQYF. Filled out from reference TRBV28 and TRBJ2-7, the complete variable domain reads DVKVTQSSRYLVKRTGEKVFLECVQDMDHENMFWYRQDPGLGLRLIYFSYDVKMKEKGDIPEGYSVSREKKERFSLILESASTNQTSMYLCASSLPSGGLSYEQYFGPGTRLTVT.

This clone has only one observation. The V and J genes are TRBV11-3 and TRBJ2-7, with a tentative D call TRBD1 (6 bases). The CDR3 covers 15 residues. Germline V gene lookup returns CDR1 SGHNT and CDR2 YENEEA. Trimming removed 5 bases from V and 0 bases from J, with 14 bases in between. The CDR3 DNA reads TGTGCCAGCAGCAGAACAGGGAGTTTCTCCTACGAGCAGTACTTC. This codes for CASSRTGSFSYEQYF.

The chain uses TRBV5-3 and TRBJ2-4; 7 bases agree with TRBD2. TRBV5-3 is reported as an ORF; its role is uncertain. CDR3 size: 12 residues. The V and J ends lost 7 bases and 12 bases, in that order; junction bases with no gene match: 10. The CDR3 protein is CARGGGERAQYF. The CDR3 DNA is TGTGCCAGAGGGGGGGGTGAGAGGGCTCAGTACTTC.

CDR3 sequence: CASSSANLPGQGAWEQYF. CDR3 sequence (DNA): TGTGCCAGCAGCTCAGCAAACCTACCGGGACAGGGGGCTTGGGAGCAGTACTTC. The chain employs TRBV7-2 and TRBJ2-5; 12 bases fit TRBD1. CDR1 and CDR2 (germline): SGHTA, FQGNSA. V was pared by 4 bases and J by 11 bases, with 20 bases of the junction left unmatched. The CDR3 has 18 residues.

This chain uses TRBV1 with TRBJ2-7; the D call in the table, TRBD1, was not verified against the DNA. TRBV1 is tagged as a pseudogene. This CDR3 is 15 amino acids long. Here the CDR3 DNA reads TGCACCAGCAGCCAATGGGGCCTGAGCTCCTACGAGCAGTACTTC. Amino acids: CTSSQWGLSSYEQYF.